This TCR beta chain appears in the sequencing data of a study of blood T cell repertoires in COVID-19. Study summary: The origin of the acute and convalescent COVID-19 samples was the United States, Italy and Spain.

Germline trimming cut 3 bases from V and 11 bases from J; bases unmatched to any gene: 7. The CDR3 covers 13 residues. In germline, CDR1 is LNHDA, CDR2 SQIVND (reference sequence). Sequencing was performed with immunoSEQ multiplex PCR; in TCRdb, only in-frame clones are kept and a portion is missing. The sample has about 160,000 clones, approximately 86% seen once. The TCR comes from a woman in her fifties or sixties who had recovered from COVID-19. Sequences were obtained from peripheral blood. The chain is built from TRBV19 and TRBJ1-5, with TRBD1 matching 7 bases. The DNA for the CDR3 is TGTGCCAGTAGTATGGGACAGTCCGTATCCCAGCATTTT. It specifies CASSMGQSVSQHF.